The 31 T cell receptor beta chains listed next were all sequenced from one sample in a study of T cell repertoires in cytomegalovirus infection. MiXCR, applied by TCRdb to the reads, yields one record per CDR3 protein. The sample lists more than 40,000 distinct CDR3 sequences, about 20% occurring once. For these receptors, no antigen is known. Specimen: CD8+ T cells from cultured PBMCs, collected from culture after CMV antigen stimulation. The receptors stem from a human donor in good health (CMV status not recorded). Some clones in this sample may be carry-over from other donors' samples.

The rearrangement links TRBV6-2 or TRBV6-3 to TRBJ2-7; D ambiguous. The V gene lost 5 bases and the J gene lost 2 bases, with 7 bases spanning the gap. Germline V lookup: CDR1 MNHEY, CDR2 SVGEGT. This CDR3 has 12 residues. The CDR3 loop reads CASSRDTYEQYF. CDR3 bases: TGTGCCAGCAGTCGAGACACCTACGAGCAGTACTTC.

This clonotype has just a few counts. J is TRBJ2-7 and V is TRBV7-3, with 8 positions matching TRBD2. V trimming: 5 bases; J trimming: 4 bases; junction bases outside the gene matches: 10. Germline loops: CDR1 SGHTA, CDR2 FQGTGA. The CDR3 is 15 residues long. This chain's CDR3 is CASSPGGLSSYEQYF. The CDR3 DNA reads as TGTGCCAGCAGCCCGGGGGGGCTTTCCTCGTACGAGCAGTACTTC.

This clonotype was counted a few times. J is TRBJ2-5 and V is TRBV20-1; D is tentatively TRBD1 or TRBD2 (5 bases each). V gave up 1 base and J gave up 2 bases, with 11 bases separating them. The CDR3 loop spans 14 amino acids. The V gene's germline CDR1 is DFQATT and CDR2 SNEGSKA (reference sequence). The CDR3 DNA is TGCAGTGCTAGAGGTTTCAGGGAGCAAGAGACCCAGTACTTC. This sequence encodes CSARGFREQETQYF.

This clonotype was observed at least ten times. The CDR3 region is CASSPGGLPSTDTQYF. CDR3 bases: TGTGCCAGCAGCCCGGGGGGACTCCCGAGCACAGATACGCAGTATTTT. J is TRBJ2-3 and V is TRBV11-3; 7 bases line up with TRBD2. CDR3 size: 16 residues. Per germline, CDR1 SGHNT and CDR2 YENEEA. V was pared by 5 bases and J by 0 bases, with 8 bases of the junction left unmatched. Combining the CDR3 with reference TRBV11-3 and TRBJ2-3 gives the whole variable domain EAGVVQSPRYKIIEKKQPVAFWCNPISGHNTLYWYLQNLGQGPELLIRYENEEAVDDSQLPKDRFSAERLKGVDSTLKIQPAELGDSAVYLCASSPGGLPSTDTQYFGPGTRLTVL.

The chain uses TRBV9 and TRBJ2-1, with D possibly being TRBD2 (7 bases). Deletions cut 1 base from V and 1 base from J, with 9 bases between. The CDR3 runs to 15 residues. CDR1 and CDR2 (germline): SGDLS, YYNGEE. The DNA of the CDR3 is TGTGCCAGCAGCGTAAGGGGGGGGTCCTACAATGAGCAGTTCTTC. This gives the protein CASSVRGGSYNEQFF.

CDR3: CASSPTPRAPEQYF. CDR3 nucleotide sequence: TGTGCCAGCAGCCCGACCCCCAGAGCCCCGGAGCAGTACTTC. The chain carries TRBV7-3 and TRBJ2-7; D call uncertain. V lost 5 bases, J lost 7 bases, and 18 bases lay in between. Germline V gene data show CDR1 as SGHTA and CDR2 as FQGTGA. CDR3 length: 14 amino acids.

This chain links TRBV6-2 or TRBV6-3 with TRBJ1-1, with TRBD1 as a possible D gene (5 bases). The CDR3 has 17 residues. Germline V gives CDR1 MNHEY, CDR2 SVGEGT. Trimming left V 5 bases short and J 3 bases short, with 22 bases between. The CDR3 DNA is TGTGCCAGCAGTCCTTCCGACAGACGGACCATAGACACTGAAGCTTTCTTT. Its protein product is CASSPSDRRTIDTEAFF.

The chain uses TRBV6-6 and TRBJ2-7; 8 bases agree with TRBD1. CDR3 length: 16 amino acids. The trim removed 2 bases at V and 5 bases at J, leaving 11 bases unmatched. Germline V gene sequence: CDR1 MNHNY, CDR2 SVGAGI (reference sequence). The CDR3 DNA reads TGTGCCAGCAGTTACCCCCCTAACAGGGGGTTTGACGAGCAGTACTTC. Residues: CASSYPPNRGFDEQYF.

This chain links TRBV6-2 or TRBV6-3 with TRBJ2-7; unclear D gene. The CDR3 covers 14 residues. The germline V and J ends were trimmed by 7 bases and 4 bases, with 17 bases remaining between them. The V gene's germline CDR1 is MNHEY and CDR2 SVGEGT. The CDR3 sequence: CASNPTGASYEQYF. CDR3 nucleotides: TGTGCCAGCAACCCGACCGGCGCCTCTTACGAGCAGTACTTC.

This clonotype came up a few times. The V gene is TRBV7-3, the J gene TRBJ2-1; D might be TRBD1 (5 bases). Germline assignment: CDR1 SGHTA and CDR2 FQGTGA. V dropped 3 bases and J dropped 4 bases, with 10 bases sitting between them. CDR3 length: 14 amino acids. The DNA for the CDR3 is TGTGCCAGCAGCTTGGACCAGGGTTACAATGAGCAGTTCTTC. This translates into CASSLDQGYNEQFF.

V is TRBV28 and J is TRBJ1-1; no clear D. The V end lost 10 bases, the J end lost 3 bases, and 6 bases lay between the germline ends. The germline gives CDR1 MDHEN, CDR2 SYDVKM. This CDR3 contains 10 residues. Here the CDR3 reads CATSDTEAFF. The CDR3, as DNA: TGTGCCACTTCGGACACTGAAGCTTTCTTT.

This clonotype was counted between two and nine times. The chain couples TRBV6-2 or TRBV6-3 to TRBJ1-5; maybe TRBD1 (5 bases). CDR3 length: 13 residues. V dropped 10 bases and J dropped 5 bases, with 15 bases sitting between them. Germline loops: CDR1 MNHEY, CDR2 SVGEGT. CDR3: CAIGRGVDQPQHF. The CDR3 nucleotides read TGTGCCATCGGCCGGGGGGTTGATCAGCCCCAGCATTTT.

This clonotype was counted between two and nine times. The chain employs TRBV11-1 and TRBJ2-3; D remains unclear. The CDR3 runs to 15 residues. Germline V lookup: CDR1 SGHAT, CDR2 FQDESV (reference sequence). Trimming shortened V by 5 bases and J by 2 bases, and 14 bases separated the two germline ends. This CDR3 reads CASSPANGHTDTQYF. The CDR3 DNA reads as TGTGCCAGCAGCCCTGCGAACGGCCACACAGATACGCAGTATTTT. The variable domain in full, completed from reference TRBV11-1 and TRBJ2-3, reads EAEVAQSPRYKITEKSQAVAFWCDPISGHATLYWYRQILGQGPELLVQFQDESVVDDSQLPKDRFSAERLKGVDSTLKIQPAELGDSAMYLCASSPANGHTDTQYFGPGTRLTVL.

The chain carries TRBV6-8 and TRBJ1-3, with 8 positions matching TRBD1. The junction had 2 bases not matched to a gene; V was cut back by 5 bases and J by 2 bases. CDR1 is MNHGY, CDR2 SAAAGT, per germline. CDR3 size: 14 residues. CDR3: CASSLTGAGNTIYF. CDR3 in DNA: TGTGCCAGCAGTCTGACAGGGGCTGGAAACACCATATATTTT.

This clonotype was detected only a few times. The chain uses TRBV15 and TRBJ2-4; D gene ambiguous. Trimming shortened V by 8 bases and J by 1 base, and 9 bases separated the two germline ends. The V gene's germline CDR1 is LNHNV and CDR2 YYDKDF (reference sequence). CDR3 length equals 13 residues. The CDR3 reads CATGVVAKNIQYF. CDR3 coding DNA: TGTGCCACCGGAGTCGTGGCCAAAAACATTCAGTACTTC.

The chain links TRBV11-1 to TRBJ2-1; the match to TRBD2 covers 9 bases. V gave up 1 base and J gave up 5 bases; unmatched junction bases: 3. Germline CDR1 is SGHAT and CDR2 is FQDESV (reference sequence). This CDR3 has 15 amino acids. The CDR3 loop is CASSLGGLANNEQFF. In DNA, the CDR3 is TGTGCCAGCAGCTTAGGTGGACTAGCGAACAATGAGCAGTTCTTC.

This sequence joins TRBV28 and TRBJ2-7; D not certain. Germline V gives CDR1 MDHEN, CDR2 SYDVKM. With 6 bases removed from V and 4 bases from J, the gap between germline ends came to 16 bases. The length of the CDR3 is 14 residues. Written as DNA, the CDR3 is TGTGCCAGCAGCCCAACAACTAACTTTTACGAGCAGTACTTC. Amino acids: CASSPTTNFYEQYF.

Worth noting for this clonotype: A junction end diverges from the germline sequence, so it may reflect a read error. V and J are TRBV11-2 and TRBJ2-7; no clear D gene. This CDR3 comprises 11 residues. CDR1 and CDR2 from the germline V gene are SGHAT and FQNNGV. This chain's CDR3 is CGSSSSYEQYF. The CDR3 nucleotides are TGTGGCAGCAGCTCATCCTACGAGCAGTACTTC.

This clonotype was seen a single time. The gene calls are TRBV7-8 and TRBJ2-3; D could derive from TRBD1 or TRBD2 (5 bases each). The germline V gene has CDR1 SGHVS and CDR2 FQNEAQ. The V end lost 2 bases, the J end lost 1 base, and 13 bases lay between the germline ends. The CDR3 totals 16 residues. CDR3 bases: TGTGCCAGCAGCTTAACGGGGCAGGGTGGCACAGATACGCAGTATTTT. It yields the protein CASSLTGQGGTDTQYF. Together with reference TRBV7-8 and TRBJ2-3, the CDR3 gives the full variable domain: GAGVSQSPRYKVAKRGQDVALRCDPISGHVSLFWYQQALGQGPEFLTYFQNEAQLDKSGLPSDRFFAERPEGSVSTLKIQRTQQEDSAVYLCASSLTGQGGTDTQYFGPGTRLTVL.

A few counts support this clonotype. CDR3 sequence: CASSVQGGTDTQYF. In DNA, the CDR3 is TGTGCCAGCAGCGTACAGGGAGGGACAGATACGCAGTATTTT. This chain uses TRBV9 with TRBJ2-3; 7 bases match TRBD2. The CDR3 extends over 14 amino acids. CDR1 and CDR2 (germline): SGDLS, YYNGEE. Germline trimming cut 1 base from V and 3 bases from J; bases unmatched to any gene: 2.

V is TRBV19 and J is TRBJ1-1, with D tentatively TRBD1 (5 bases). This CDR3 region has 12 residues. Germline lookup yields CDR1 LNHDA and CDR2 SQIVND (reference sequence). Trimming took off 7 bases at V and 4 bases at J, with 10 bases between the two ends. The DNA of the CDR3 is TGTGCCAGTAACCAGGGATTCACTGAAGCTTTCTTT. Protein: CASNQGFTEAFF. The entire variable domain, with the rest obtained from reference TRBV19 and TRBJ1-1, is as follows: DGGITQSPKYLFRKEGQNVTLSCEQNLNHDAMYWYRQDPGQGLRLIYYSQIVNDFQKGDIAEGYSVSREKKESFPLTVTSAQKNPTAFYLCASNQGFTEAFFGQGTRLTVV.

Regarding this clonotype: A much bigger clone sits one base away, suggesting this may be a read error. V usage is TRBV6-1 and J usage is TRBJ1-5; possible D gene TRBD1, 6 bases. The CDR3 length is 15 residues. Germline lookup yields CDR1 MNHNS and CDR2 SASEGT. The CDR3 region is CDSSEIPGANQPQHF. The CDR3 region has the DNA TGTGACAGCAGTGAAATTCCAGGGGCCAATCAGCCCCAGCATTTT.

This clonotype was counted a few times. The V gene is TRBV4-3, the J gene TRBJ2-1; a possible D gene is TRBD2 (7 bases). From germline, CDR1 is LGHNA and CDR2 YSLEER. The V end lost 0 bases, the J end lost 6 bases, and 12 bases lay between the germline ends. The CDR3 runs to 15 residues. The CDR3 spells CASSQEGGAPNEQFF. For the CDR3, the DNA is TGCGCCAGCAGCCAAGAGGGGGGGGCCCCCAATGAGCAGTTCTTC.

This clonotype has just a few counts. V gene TRBV5-4 combines with J gene TRBJ2-3; tentative D call: TRBD1 (5 bases). The CDR3 extends over 14 amino acids. Germline V gene lookup returns CDR1 SGHNT and CDR2 YYREEE (reference sequence). V lost 0 bases to trimming and J lost 4 bases, with 9 bases between them. Here the CDR3 reads CASSLAQGADTQYF. CDR3 in DNA: TGTGCCAGCAGCTTGGCCCAAGGGGCAGATACGCAGTATTTT.

The chain links TRBV5-1 to TRBJ2-1, with 12 positions matching TRBD2. Unmatched junction bases numbered 10, after V lost 0 bases and J lost 9 bases. This CDR3 has 17 residues. CDR1 is SGHRS and CDR2 is YFSETQ in the germline V gene. This CDR3 is CASSLGLAGAPGVEQFF. The DNA for the CDR3 is TGCGCCAGCAGCTTGGGACTAGCGGGAGCACCGGGTGTTGAGCAGTTCTTC.

The chain employs TRBV7-9 and TRBJ2-4; the D is unclear. The CDR3 runs to 15 residues. The germline gives CDR1 SEHNR, CDR2 FQNEAQ (reference sequence). V lost 1 base to trimming and J lost 0 bases, with 7 bases between them. Written as DNA, the CDR3 is TGTGCCAGCAGCTTAGTAACCCTAGCCAAAAACATTCAGTACTTC. This encodes CASSLVTLAKNIQYF.

The chain employs TRBV12-3 or TRBV12-4 and TRBJ2-7; no clear D gene. This CDR3 comprises 13 residues. V shed 1 base and J shed 7 bases, with 11 bases lying between them. CDR3 loop: CASSLEYLPEQYF. The CDR3, as DNA: TGTGCCAGCAGTTTAGAATACCTCCCAGAGCAGTACTTC.

This CDR3 is CASSPLSRYEQYF. The DNA for the CDR3 is TGTGCCAGCAGCCCCTTGTCTAGATACGAGCAGTACTTC. The rearrangement joins TRBV28 to TRBJ2-7; no clear D. The germline V and J ends were trimmed by 6 bases and 4 bases, with 13 bases remaining between them. The CDR3 covers 13 residues. Germline-derived CDR1 and CDR2 are MDHEN and SYDVKM.

The chain recombines TRBV2 with TRBJ2-5; D is perhaps TRBD1 or TRBD2 (6 bases each). Trimming took off 11 bases at V and 2 bases at J, with 12 bases between the two ends. CDR3 size: 12 residues. CDR1 is SNHLY, CDR2 FYNNEI, per germline. The CDR3 reads CAYRGTQETQYF. The DNA for the CDR3 is TGTGCCTACCGGGGGACACAAGAGACCCAGTACTTC.

The V gene is TRBV28, the J gene TRBJ2-5; D might be TRBD1 (5 bases). The CDR3 consists of 17 residues. Germline CDR1 and CDR2: MDHEN and SYDVKM. Trimming shortened V by 3 bases and J by 1 base, and 18 bases separated the two germline ends. The CDR3 coding sequence is TGTGCCAGCAGTTTCCACCCATTACAGGTGCCCCAAGAGACCCAGTACTTC. Protein: CASSFHPLQVPQETQYF.

This clonotype was seen more than once but under ten times. The chain couples TRBV2 to TRBJ2-7; tentative D call: TRBD1 (6 bases). V lost 5 bases to trimming and J lost 2 bases, with 13 bases between them. This CDR3 region has 14 residues. Germline lookup yields CDR1 SNHLY and CDR2 FYNNEI. CDR3 coding DNA: TGTGCCAGCAGTTACATCGACAGGACCTACGAGCAGTACTTC. Translation: CASSYIDRTYEQYF.